This T cell receptor beta chain was documented in a study of T cell repertoires in cytomegalovirus infection. About the research overall: Public TCR beta signatures marked donors with CMV infection and the matching HLA.

Germline CDR1 SGHTA, CDR2 FQGNSA. The V end lost 5 bases, the J end lost 1 base, and 11 bases lay between the germline ends. This CDR3 is 15 amino acids long. General study results and limits: Across the ex vivo response, the dominant clonotypes were HLA-C-restricted CMV-specific TCR beta clonotypes. Using cumulative public TCR beta family frequency, the authors identified those who carried CMV together with the relevant HLA.

There are many counts of this clonotype. The target antigen is unknown. TCRdb re-analysed the reads in MiXCR, keeping a single row per CDR3 protein. The sample has tens of thousands of distinct CDR3 sequences, 4% seen once; the top ten hold around 21%. The rearrangement uses TRBV7-2 and TRBJ2-2; weak D call: TRBD2 (5 bases). The source is a human donor in good health (CMV status not recorded). Some clones in this sample may be carry-over from other donors' samples. The sample consisted of PBMCs. CDR3 sequence reads: CASSPLRGNTGELFF. The CDR3 region has the DNA TGTGCCAGCAGCCCCCTCCGGGGGAACACCGGGGAGCTGTTTTTT.